The clone carrying this TCR beta chain is a singleton in its sample. This entry belongs to a study of blood T cell repertoires in COVID-19. Background on the study: Both acute and convalescent COVID-19 samples were obtained from the United States, Italy and Spain. Sources were T cells, B-cell-depleted T cells, or PBMCs; the material itself was cDNA or gDNA.

As handled by the study authors: Amplification of reference gene primers provided the estimated nucleated cell counts. Repertoires were generated with immunoSEQ multiplex PCR, while TCRdb's copy carries only in-frame clones and drops some. V, J and clone size reflect that table, while D and trimming were determined from the DNA. The sample contains fewer than 60,000 clones, roughly 91% of which appear only once. Germline CDR1 is KGHSH and CDR2 is LQKENI. The CDR3 sequence is 15 residues long. Trimming shortened V by 2 bases and J by 7 bases, and 14 bases separated the two germline ends. The sequence came from a man aged 80 or over with active or convalescent COVID-19. The material sequenced was peripheral blood. This chain links TRBV18 with TRBJ2-2; possible D gene TRBD2, 5 bases. CDR3 sequence reads: CASSPFAEDHGELFF. In nucleotides, the CDR3 is TGTGCCAGCTCACCATTCGCGGAGGACCACGGGGAGCTGTTTTTT.